This T cell receptor beta chain was profiled in a study of shared clonotypes between healthy human individuals. V was shortened by 7 bases and J by 6 bases, with 13 bases between the two germline ends. The CDR3 spans 13 residues. From germline, CDR1 is MDHEN and CDR2 SYDVKM. CD45RO-negative, CCR7-positively selected cells formed the naive CD8 fraction, excluding terminally differentiated effector memory CD45RA+ cells. Measured with immunoSEQ multiplex PCR; TCRdb has only the in-frame clones, and not every one. The sample lists approximately 2,000,000 clones, around 93% occurring once. The V gene is TRBV28, the J gene TRBJ1-5; D gene unclear. The sequence was obtained from a man aged 18-30 years in good health. Some clones in this sample may be carry-over from other donors' samples. Material for sequencing was naive CD8+ T cells from PBMCs. The CDR3 region has the DNA TGTGCCAGCAACCTACACCCCCCTCAGCCCCAGCATTTT. Translating gives CASNLHPPQPQHF.